This T cell receptor (beta chain) is from a study of T cell responses to AZD1222 COVID-19 vaccine. Generated by immunoSEQ multiplex PCR, the TCRdb table keeps only in-frame clones and is missing some. Seen here are roughly 120,000 clones, 85% to 90% observed once, and the top ten hold roughly 7.1%. Second-dose intervals near 4 or 12 weeks were combined. Trimming at V came to 3 bases and at J to 6 bases, leaving 12 bases not matched to a gene. CDR3 length: 16 residues. Germline V gives CDR1 SGHTA, CDR2 FQGTGA. The study's findings and limits: Every sample of the repertoires postdated the peak T cell response. Donors were mostly white British, more females; clonal diversity possibly underestimated. Regions 160-218 and 743-854 dominated among vaccine-associated CD4 TCRs spanning spike.

A note on this clone: Its cognate antigen is unknown.

This sample comprised peripheral blood, obtained 28 days after the second AZD1222 dose. This clonotype was obtained from an adult who received the AZD1222 COVID-19 vaccine. This rearrangement joins TRBV7-3 to TRBJ2-3; TRBD2 agrees at 7 bases. The CDR3 reads CASSFKAPSGIDTQYF. The CDR3 nucleotides read TGTGCCAGCAGCTTCAAAGCCCCAAGCGGGATCGATACGCAGTATTTT.